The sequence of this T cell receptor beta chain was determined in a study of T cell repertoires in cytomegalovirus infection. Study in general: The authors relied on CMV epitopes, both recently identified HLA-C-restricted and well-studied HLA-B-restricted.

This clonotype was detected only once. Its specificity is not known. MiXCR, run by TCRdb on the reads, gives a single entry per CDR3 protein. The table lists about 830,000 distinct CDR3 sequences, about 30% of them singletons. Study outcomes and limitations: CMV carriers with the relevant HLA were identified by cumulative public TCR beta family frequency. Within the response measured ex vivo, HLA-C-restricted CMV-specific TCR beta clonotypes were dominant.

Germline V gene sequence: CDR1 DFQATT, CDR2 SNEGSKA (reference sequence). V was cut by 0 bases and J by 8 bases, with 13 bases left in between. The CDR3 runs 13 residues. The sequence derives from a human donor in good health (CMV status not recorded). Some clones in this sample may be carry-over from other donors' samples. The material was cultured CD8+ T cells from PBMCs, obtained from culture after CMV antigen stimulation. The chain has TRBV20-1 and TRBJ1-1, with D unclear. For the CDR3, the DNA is TGCAGTGCTAGAGATACTGGGCAGCGAGAAGCTTTCTTT. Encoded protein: CSARDTGQREAFF.